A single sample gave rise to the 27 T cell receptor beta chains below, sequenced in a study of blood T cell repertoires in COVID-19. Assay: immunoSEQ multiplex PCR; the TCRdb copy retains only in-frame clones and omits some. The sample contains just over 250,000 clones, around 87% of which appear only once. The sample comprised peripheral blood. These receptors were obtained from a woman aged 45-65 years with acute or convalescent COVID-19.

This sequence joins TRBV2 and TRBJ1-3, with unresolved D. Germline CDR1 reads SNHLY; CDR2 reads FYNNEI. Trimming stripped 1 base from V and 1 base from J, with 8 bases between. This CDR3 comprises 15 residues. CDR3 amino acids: CASSEDKRSGNTIYF. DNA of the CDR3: TGTGCCAGCAGTGAAGATAAGCGGTCTGGAAACACCATATATTTT.

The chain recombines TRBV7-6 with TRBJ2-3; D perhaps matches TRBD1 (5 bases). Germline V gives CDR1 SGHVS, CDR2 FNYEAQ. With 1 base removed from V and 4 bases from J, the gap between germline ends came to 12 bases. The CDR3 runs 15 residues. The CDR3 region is CASSLVPTDPDTQYF. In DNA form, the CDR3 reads TGTGCCAGCAGCTTAGTCCCGACAGACCCAGATACGCAGTATTTT.

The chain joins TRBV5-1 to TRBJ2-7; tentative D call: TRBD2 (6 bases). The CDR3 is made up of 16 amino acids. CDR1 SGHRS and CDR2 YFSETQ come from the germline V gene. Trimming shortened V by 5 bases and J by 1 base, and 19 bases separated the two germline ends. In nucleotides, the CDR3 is TGCGCCAGCAGTCCCGTAGGAACAGGAGGGTCCTACGAGCAGTACTTC. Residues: CASSPVGTGGSYEQYF.

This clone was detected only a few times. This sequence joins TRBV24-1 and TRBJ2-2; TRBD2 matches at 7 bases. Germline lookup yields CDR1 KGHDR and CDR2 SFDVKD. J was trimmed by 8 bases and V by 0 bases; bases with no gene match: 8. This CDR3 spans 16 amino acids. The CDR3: CATSDLVQAAGGELFF. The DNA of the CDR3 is TGTGCCACCAGTGATTTGGTCCAGGCAGCGGGGGGGGAGCTGTTTTTT.

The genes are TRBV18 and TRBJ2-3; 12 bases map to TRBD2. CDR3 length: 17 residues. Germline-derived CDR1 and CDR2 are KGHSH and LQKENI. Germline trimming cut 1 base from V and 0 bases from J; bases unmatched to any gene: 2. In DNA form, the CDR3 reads TGTGCCAGCTCACCACGGACTAGCGGGACTAGCACAGATACGCAGTATTTT. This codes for CASSPRTSGTSTDTQYF.

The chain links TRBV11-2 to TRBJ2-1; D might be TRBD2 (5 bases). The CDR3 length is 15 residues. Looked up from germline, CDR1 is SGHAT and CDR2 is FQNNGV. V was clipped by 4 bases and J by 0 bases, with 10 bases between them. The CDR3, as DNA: TGTGCCAGCAGCTCCAACAGCGGCTCCTACAATGAGCAGTTCTTC. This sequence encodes CASSSNSGSYNEQFF.

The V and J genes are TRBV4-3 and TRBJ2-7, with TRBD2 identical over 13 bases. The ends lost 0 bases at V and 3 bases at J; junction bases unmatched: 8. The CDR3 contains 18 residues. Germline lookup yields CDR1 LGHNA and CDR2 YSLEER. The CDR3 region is CASSQDGGLAGESYEQYF. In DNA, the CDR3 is TGCGCCAGCAGCCAAGATGGAGGACTAGCGGGAGAGAGCTACGAGCAGTACTTC.

In DNA form, the CDR3 reads TGTGCCAGCAGTTTTGCGGCAGGGGGCGGTTATACTGAAGCTTTCTTT. It yields the protein CASSFAAGGGYTEAFF. The chain uses TRBV28 and TRBJ1-1; 8 nucleotides agree with TRBD1. This CDR3 region has 16 residues. CDR1 and CDR2 from the germline V gene are MDHEN and SYDVKM. Trimming took 3 bases from V and 5 from J; bases not matched to a gene: 11.

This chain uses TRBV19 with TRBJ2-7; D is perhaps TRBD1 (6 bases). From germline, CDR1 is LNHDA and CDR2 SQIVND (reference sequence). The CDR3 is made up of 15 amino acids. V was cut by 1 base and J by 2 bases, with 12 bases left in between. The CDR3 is CASSIVPAGAYEQYF. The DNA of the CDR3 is TGTGCCAGTAGTATAGTACCGGCAGGGGCCTACGAGCAGTACTTC.

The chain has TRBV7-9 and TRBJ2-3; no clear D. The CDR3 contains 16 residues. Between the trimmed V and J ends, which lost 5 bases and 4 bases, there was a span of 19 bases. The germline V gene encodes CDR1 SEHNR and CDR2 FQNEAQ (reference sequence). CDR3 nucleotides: TGTGCCAGCAGCCCTTCACACGTTATCGTTTCAGATACGCAGTATTTT. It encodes CASSPSHVIVSDTQYF.

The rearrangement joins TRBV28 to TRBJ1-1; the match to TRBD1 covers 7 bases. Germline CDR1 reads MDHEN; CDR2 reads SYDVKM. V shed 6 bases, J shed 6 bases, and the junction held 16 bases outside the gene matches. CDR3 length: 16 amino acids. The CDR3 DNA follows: TGTGCCAGCAGCACCACGGCTTACTTCAGGGGGGCTGAAGCTTTCTTT. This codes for CASSTTAYFRGAEAFF.

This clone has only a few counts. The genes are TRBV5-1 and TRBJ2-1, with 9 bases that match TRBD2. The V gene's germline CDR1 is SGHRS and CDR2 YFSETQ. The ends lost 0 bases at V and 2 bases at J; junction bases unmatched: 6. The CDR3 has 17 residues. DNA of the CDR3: TGCGCCAGCAGCTTGGCCCGAGCGGGAGGAGCCTACAATGAGCAGTTCTTC. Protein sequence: CASSLARAGGAYNEQFF.

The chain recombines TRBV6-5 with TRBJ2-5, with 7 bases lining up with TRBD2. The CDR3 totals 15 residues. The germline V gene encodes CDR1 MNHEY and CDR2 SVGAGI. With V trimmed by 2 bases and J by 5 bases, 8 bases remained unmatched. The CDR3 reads CASSYGPRGEETQYF. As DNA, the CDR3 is TGTGCCAGCAGTTACGGCCCCCGGGGGGAGGAGACCCAGTACTTC.

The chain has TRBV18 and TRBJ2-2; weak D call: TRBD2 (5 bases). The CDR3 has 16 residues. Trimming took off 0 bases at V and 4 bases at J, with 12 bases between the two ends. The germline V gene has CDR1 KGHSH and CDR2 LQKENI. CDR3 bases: TGTGCCAGCTCACCACCGGAGCGGCGTAGCACCGGGGAGCTGTTTTTT. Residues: CASSPPERRSTGELFF.

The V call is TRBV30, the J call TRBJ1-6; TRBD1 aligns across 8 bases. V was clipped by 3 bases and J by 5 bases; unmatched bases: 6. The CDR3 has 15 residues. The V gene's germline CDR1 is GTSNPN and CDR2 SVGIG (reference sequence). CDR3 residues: CAWRTGAGNNSPLHF. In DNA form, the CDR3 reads TGTGCCTGGAGGACAGGGGCCGGAAATAATTCACCCCTCCACTTT.

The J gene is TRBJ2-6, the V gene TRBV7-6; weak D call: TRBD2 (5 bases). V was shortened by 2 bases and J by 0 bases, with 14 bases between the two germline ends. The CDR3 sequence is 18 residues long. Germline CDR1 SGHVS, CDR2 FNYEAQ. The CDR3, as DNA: TGTGCCAGCAGCTTATCCTTTAAACGGGGCTCTGGGGCCAACGTCCTGACTTTC. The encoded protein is CASSLSFKRGSGANVLTF.

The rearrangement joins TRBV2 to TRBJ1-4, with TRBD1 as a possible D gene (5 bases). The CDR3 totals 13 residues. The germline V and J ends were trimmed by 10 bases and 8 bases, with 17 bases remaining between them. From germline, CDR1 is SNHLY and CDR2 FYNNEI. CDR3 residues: CATGGGGREKLFF. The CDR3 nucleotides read TGTGCCACCGGTGGGGGAGGAAGAGAAAAACTGTTTTTT.

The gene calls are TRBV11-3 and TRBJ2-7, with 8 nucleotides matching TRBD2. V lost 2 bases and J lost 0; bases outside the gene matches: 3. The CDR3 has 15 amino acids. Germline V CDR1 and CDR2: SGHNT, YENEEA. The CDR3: CASSLFSGSSYEQYF. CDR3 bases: TGTGCCAGCAGCTTATTCAGCGGGAGCTCCTACGAGCAGTACTTC.

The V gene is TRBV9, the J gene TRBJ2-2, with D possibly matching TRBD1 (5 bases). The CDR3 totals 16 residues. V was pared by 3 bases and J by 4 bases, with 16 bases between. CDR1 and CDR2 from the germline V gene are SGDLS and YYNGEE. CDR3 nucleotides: TGTGCCAGCAGCGAGCAGGGTTCCATCGGCACCGGGGAGCTGTTTTTT. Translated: CASSEQGSIGTGELFF.

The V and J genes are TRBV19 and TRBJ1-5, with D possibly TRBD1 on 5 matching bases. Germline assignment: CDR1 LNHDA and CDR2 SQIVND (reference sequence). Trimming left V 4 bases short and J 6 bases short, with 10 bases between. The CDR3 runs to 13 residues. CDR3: CASSTGRGQPQHF. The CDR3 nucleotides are TGTGCCAGTAGTACCGGAAGGGGTCAGCCCCAGCATTTT.

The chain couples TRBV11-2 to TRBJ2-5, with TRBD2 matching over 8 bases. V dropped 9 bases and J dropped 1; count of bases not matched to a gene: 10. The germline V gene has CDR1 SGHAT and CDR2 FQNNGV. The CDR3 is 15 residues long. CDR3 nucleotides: TGTGCCAGTTCTCGTATAGCGGGGTCCCAAGAGACCCAGTACTTC. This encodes CASSRIAGSQETQYF.

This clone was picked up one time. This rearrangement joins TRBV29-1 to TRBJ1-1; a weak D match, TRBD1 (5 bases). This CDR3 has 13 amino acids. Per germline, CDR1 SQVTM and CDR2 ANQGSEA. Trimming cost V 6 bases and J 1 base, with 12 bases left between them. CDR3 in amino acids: CSVATVANTEAFF. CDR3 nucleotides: TGCAGCGTGGCGACAGTGGCGAACACTGAAGCTTTCTTT.

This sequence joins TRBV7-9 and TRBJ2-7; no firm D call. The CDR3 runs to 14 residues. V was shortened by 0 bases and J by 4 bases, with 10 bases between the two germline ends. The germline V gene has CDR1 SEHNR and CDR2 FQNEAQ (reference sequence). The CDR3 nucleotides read TGTGCCAGCAGCTTAGCCGCAGTGATATACGAGCAGTACTTC. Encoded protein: CASSLAAVIYEQYF.

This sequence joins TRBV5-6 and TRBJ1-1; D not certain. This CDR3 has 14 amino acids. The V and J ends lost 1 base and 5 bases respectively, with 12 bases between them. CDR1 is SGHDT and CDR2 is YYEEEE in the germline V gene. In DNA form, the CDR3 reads TGTGCCAGCAGCTTGAGTCGGGGTGGTACTGAAGCTTTCTTT. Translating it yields CASSLSRGGTEAFF.

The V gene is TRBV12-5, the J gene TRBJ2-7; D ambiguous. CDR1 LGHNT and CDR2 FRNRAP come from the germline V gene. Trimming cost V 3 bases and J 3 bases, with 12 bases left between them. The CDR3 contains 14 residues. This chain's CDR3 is CASGLSGHGYEQYF. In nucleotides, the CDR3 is TGTGCTAGTGGTTTATCGGGTCACGGCTACGAGCAGTACTTC.

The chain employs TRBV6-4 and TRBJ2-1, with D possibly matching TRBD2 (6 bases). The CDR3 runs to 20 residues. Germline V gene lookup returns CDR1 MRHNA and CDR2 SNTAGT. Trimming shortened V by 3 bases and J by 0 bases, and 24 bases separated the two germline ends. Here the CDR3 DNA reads TGTGCCAGCAGTGAAGTTCGCCTTTCGTCCGTAGCGGACTCCTACAATGAGCAGTTCTTC. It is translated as CASSEVRLSSVADSYNEQFF.

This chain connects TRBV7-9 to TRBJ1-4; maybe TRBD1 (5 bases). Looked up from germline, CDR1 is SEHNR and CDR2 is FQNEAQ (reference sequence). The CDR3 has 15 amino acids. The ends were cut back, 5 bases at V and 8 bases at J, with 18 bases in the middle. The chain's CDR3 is CASSHAVGGSEKLFF. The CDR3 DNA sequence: TGTGCCAGCAGCCACGCGGTGGGGGGGTCGGAAAAACTGTTTTTT.